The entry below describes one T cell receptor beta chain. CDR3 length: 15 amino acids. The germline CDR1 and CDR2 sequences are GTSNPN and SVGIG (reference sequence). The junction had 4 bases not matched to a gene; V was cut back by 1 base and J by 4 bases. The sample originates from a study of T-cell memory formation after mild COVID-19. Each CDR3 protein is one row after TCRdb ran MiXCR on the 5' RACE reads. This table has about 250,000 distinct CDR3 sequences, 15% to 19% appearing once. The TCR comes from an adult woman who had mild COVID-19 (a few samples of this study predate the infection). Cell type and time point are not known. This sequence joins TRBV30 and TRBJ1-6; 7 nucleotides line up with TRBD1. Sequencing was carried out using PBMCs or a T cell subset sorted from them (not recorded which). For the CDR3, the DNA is TGTGCCTGGAGTGGGGGGACAGTTTATAATTCACCCCTCCACTTT. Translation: CAWSGGTVYNSPLHF.